This TCR beta chain was observed in a study of blood T cell repertoires in COVID-19. Individuals drawn from 20 to 30 US areas were roughly 18 to 100 years old. Germline trimming cut 4 bases from V and 8 bases from J; bases unmatched to any gene: 5. The CDR3 contains 14 residues. The germline V gene has CDR1 MNHEY and CDR2 SVGEGT. Only in-frame clones appear in the TCRdb table, and some are missing; sequencing was by immunoSEQ multiplex PCR. The table records around 270,000 clones, 88% of them present only once. Material for sequencing was PBMCs or T cells enriched from blood (not recorded which). This TCR was recovered from a woman in her thirties or forties who had been exposed to COVID-19. The gene calls are TRBV6-2 or TRBV6-3 and TRBJ2-1; 10 positions match TRBD1. Written as DNA, the CDR3 is TGTGCCAGCAGTTTGGACAGGGGGGTCCATGAGCAGTTCTTC. Protein sequence: CASSLDRGVHEQFF.